The rows below give T cell receptor beta chains drawn from one sample of a study of Ad26.COV2.S vaccination and SARS-CoV-2 variants. Method: immunoSEQ multiplex PCR; TCRdb's copy keeps in-frame clones and lacks some. The sample records 380,000 or so clones, roughly 90% being singletons. The material sequenced was peripheral blood, taken in a trial of Ad26.COV2.S vaccine versus placebo. The source is a person aged 18-60 years who received the Ad26.COV2.S COVID-19 vaccine or a placebo. The CDR3 runs from the conserved cysteine through the conserved F or W. D genes are given only for firm matches. Where a row states a size, it is once, few, many or the class of an expanded clone; other rows omit it.

abundance: .
j_gene: TRBJ1-1
v_gene: TRBV12-3/TRBV12-4
d_gene: .
CDR3aa: CASSITTGWEAFF
CDR3nt: TGTGCCAGCAGTATAACGACAGGTTGGGAAGCTTTCTTT

abundance: .
j_gene: TRBJ2-1
v_gene: TRBV19
d_gene: .
CDR3aa: CASSIYRDWDNEQFF
CDR3nt: TGTGCCAGTAGTATTTACCGGGATTGGGACAATGAGCAGTTCTTC

abundance: .
j_gene: TRBJ1-1
v_gene: TRBV7-2
d_gene: .
CDR3aa: CASSLAGAQLMNTEAFF
CDR3nt: TGTGCCAGCAGCTTAGCCGGAGCTCAGCTCATGAACACTGAAGCTTTCTTT

abundance: .
j_gene: TRBJ2-7
v_gene: TRBV11-2
d_gene: .
CDR3aa: CASSSPDPGTKPRGQYF
CDR3nt: TGTGCCAGCAGCTCCCCCGACCCCGGGACAAAGCCTCGCGGGCAGTACTTC

abundance: .
j_gene: TRBJ1-6
v_gene: TRBV7-2
d_gene: .
CDR3aa: CASSSLYNSPLHF
CDR3nt: TGTGCCAGCAGCTCGCTCTATAATTCACCCCTCCACTTT

abundance: few
j_gene: TRBJ1-2
v_gene: TRBV19
d_gene: .
CDR3aa: CASSISGSYGYTF
CDR3nt: TGTGCCAGTAGTATAAGTGGATCCTATGGCTACACCTTC

abundance: .
j_gene: TRBJ1-2
v_gene: TRBV6-5
d_gene: .
CDR3aa: CASRSGTHNYGYTF
CDR3nt: TGTGCCAGCAGATCCGGGACTCACAACTATGGCTACACCTTC

abundance: .
j_gene: TRBJ1-5
v_gene: TRBV18
d_gene: TRBD1
CDR3aa: CASSSDRLQPQHF
CDR3nt: TGTGCCAGCTCCTCGGACAGGCTGCAGCCCCAGCATTTT

abundance: few
j_gene: TRBJ1-1
v_gene: TRBV19
d_gene: TRBD1
CDR3aa: CASSARGGQGARAFF
CDR3nt: TGTGCCAGTAGTGCCCGCGGGGGGCAGGGGGCGCGGGCTTTCTTT

abundance: .
j_gene: TRBJ2-6
v_gene: TRBV19
d_gene: .
CDR3aa: CASKVVRAYPGANVLTF
CDR3nt: TGTGCCAGTAAGGTCGTCAGAGCTTACCCTGGGGCCAACGTCCTGACTTTC

abundance: .
j_gene: TRBJ1-4
v_gene: TRBV25-1
d_gene: .
CDR3aa: CASSDGRATNEKLFF
CDR3nt: TGTGCCAGCAGTGATGGCAGAGCAACTAATGAAAAACTGTTTTTT

abundance: .
j_gene: TRBJ1-5
v_gene: TRBV19
d_gene: .
CDR3aa: CASRGVDPVGYQPQHF
CDR3nt: TGTGCCAGTAGGGGGGTCGACCCCGTAGGGTATCAGCCCCAGCATTTT

abundance: .
j_gene: TRBJ2-7
v_gene: TRBV4-2
d_gene: .
CDR3aa: CASSQEGLSSYEQYF
CDR3nt: TGTGCCAGCAGCCAAGAGGGACTCAGCTCCTACGAGCAGTACTTC

abundance: once
j_gene: TRBJ1-1
v_gene: TRBV5-4
d_gene: TRBD1
CDR3aa: CASSLAGPGGNTEAFF
CDR3nt: TGTGCCAGCAGCTTGGCCGGGCCAGGGGGCAACACTGAAGCTTTCTTT

abundance: few
j_gene: TRBJ1-5
v_gene: TRBV6-2/TRBV6-3
d_gene: .
CDR3aa: CASSYEGGNQPQHF
CDR3nt: TGTGCCAGCAGTTACGAAGGTGGGAATCAGCCCCAGCATTTT

abundance: .
j_gene: TRBJ2-3
v_gene: TRBV9
d_gene: .
CDR3aa: CASSPLDFSTDTQYF
CDR3nt: TGTGCCAGCAGCCCTCTAGACTTTAGCACAGATACGCAGTATTTT

abundance: .
j_gene: TRBJ1-4
v_gene: TRBV7-2
d_gene: .
CDR3aa: CASSWTKGMSEKLFF
CDR3nt: TGTGCCAGCAGCTGGACGAAGGGGATGTCGGAAAAACTGTTTTTT

abundance: few
j_gene: TRBJ1-3
v_gene: TRBV7-6
d_gene: .
CDR3aa: CASSPTVLSGNTIYF
CDR3nt: TGTGCCAGCAGCCCTACAGTACTCTCTGGAAACACCATATATTTT

abundance: once
j_gene: TRBJ2-5
v_gene: TRBV30
d_gene: .
CDR3aa: CALHEPTGRWAQYF
CDR3nt: TGTGCCTTACATGAACCTACGGGGCGCTGGGCCCAGTACTTC

abundance: .
j_gene: TRBJ2-3
v_gene: TRBV7-8
d_gene: .
CDR3aa: CASSLEVRDTQYF
CDR3nt: TGTGCCAGCAGCTTAGAAGTACGGGATACGCAGTATTTT

abundance: .
j_gene: TRBJ2-7
v_gene: TRBV5-1
d_gene: TRBD2
CDR3aa: CASSKSSGGASSYEQYF
CDR3nt: TGCGCCAGCAGCAAATCTAGCGGGGGGGCCTCTAGCTACGAGCAGTACTTC

abundance: .
j_gene: TRBJ1-2
v_gene: TRBV7-2
d_gene: TRBD1
CDR3aa: CASSSDRVGYTF
CDR3nt: TGTGCCAGCAGCTCGGACAGGGTTGGCTACACCTTC

abundance: .
j_gene: TRBJ1-3
v_gene: TRBV4-3
d_gene: .
CDR3aa: CASSQVGVGGGAGNTIYF
CDR3nt: TGCGCCAGCAGCCAAGTCGGGGTAGGCGGAGGGGCAGGAAACACCATATATTTT

abundance: .
j_gene: TRBJ1-1
v_gene: TRBV12-3/TRBV12-4
d_gene: .
CDR3aa: CASSVPPTEAFF
CDR3nt: TGTGCCAGCAGCGTCCCCCCGACTGAAGCTTTCTTT